This T cell receptor (beta chain) was identified during a study of beta chain features in type 1 diabetes. Study outcomes and limitations: When VDJ junctions were examined, type 1 diabetes patients showed fewer insertions and more deletions. Any HLA-type effect on TCRB rearrangement remained unresolved here.

Trimming took 0 bases from V and 4 from J, leaving 7 bases between them. The CDR3 spans 13 residues. Germline values: CDR1 SGHRS, CDR2 YFSETQ. A note on this clone: What it binds is not known.

The investigators reverse transcribed all of the isolated RNA, so they sequenced expressed TCRB transcripts. Repertoires were generated with immunoSEQ multiplex PCR, while TCRdb's copy carries only in-frame clones and drops some. Counted here are approximately 140,000 clones, around a tenth occurring once; the ten biggest clones make up 0.65%. Each of the CD4+ naive, central memory, regulatory and stem cell-like memory populations was sorted via CD45RO/CCR7/CD25/CD127/CD95/CD27. This clonotype originated in a woman aged 40 to 50 in good health. This chain connects TRBV5-1 to TRBJ2-5; no clear D gene. What was sequenced was central memory CD4+ T cells from blood. CDR3: CASSLVNPETQYF. The CDR3 DNA reads TGCGCCAGCAGCTTGGTTAATCCAGAGACCCAGTACTTC. The full variable domain, its missing parts supplied by reference TRBV5-1 and TRBJ2-5, is KAGVTQTPRYLIKTRGQQVTLSCSPISGHRSVSWYQQTPGQGLQFLFEYFSETQRNKGNFPGRFSGRQFSNSRSEMNVSTLELGDSALYLCASSLVNPETQYFGPGTRLLVL.